The entry that follows covers one T cell receptor beta chain sequence. A J-beta primer mix and a sample-barcoded 5' primer were used in a second PCR of about 7 to 12 cycles. TCRdb reprocessed the 5' RACE reads via MiXCR and lists one record per CDR3 protein. The sample holds 800,000 to 1,300,000 distinct CDR3 sequences; about 23% are singletons and the top ten take approximately 0.75%. The data stem from a study of blood T cells in healthy people across ages. Germline V gene sequence: CDR1 DFQATT, CDR2 SNEGSKA (reference sequence). Trimming cost V 2 bases and J 2 bases; bases outside gene matches: 13. CDR3 length: 17 amino acids. This sample also appeared in a second study, on T cells of mothers and their children.

The sample was blood. This receptor was taken from a girl aged 2 to 9 in good health. The chain uses TRBV20-1 and TRBJ2-7; 9 positions match TRBD2. CDR3: CSARILAGTYATYEQYF. The CDR3 DNA follows: TGCAGTGCTAGAATCCTAGCGGGAACATATGCCACCTACGAGCAGTACTTC.